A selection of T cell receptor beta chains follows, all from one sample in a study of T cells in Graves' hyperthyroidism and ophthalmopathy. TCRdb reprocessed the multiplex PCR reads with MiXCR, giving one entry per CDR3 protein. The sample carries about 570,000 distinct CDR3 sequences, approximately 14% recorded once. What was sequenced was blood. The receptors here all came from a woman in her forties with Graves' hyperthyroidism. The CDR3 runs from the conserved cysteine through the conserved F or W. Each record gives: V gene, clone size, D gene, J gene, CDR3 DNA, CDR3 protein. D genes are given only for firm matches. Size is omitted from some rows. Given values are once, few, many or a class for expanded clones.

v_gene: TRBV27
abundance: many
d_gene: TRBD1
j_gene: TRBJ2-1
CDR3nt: TGTGCCAGCAGATCTGGGGACAGTCCCAATGAGCAGTTCTTC
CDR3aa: CASRSGDSPNEQFF

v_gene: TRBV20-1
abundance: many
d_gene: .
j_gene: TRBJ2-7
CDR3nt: TGCAGTGCTAGAGATGTAAGACCTTCTAAGACCTACGAGCAGTACTTC
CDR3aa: CSARDVRPSKTYEQYF

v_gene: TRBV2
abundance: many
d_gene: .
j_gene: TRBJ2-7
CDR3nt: TGTGCCAGCCTCAATGTTCCCACCTACGAGCAGTACTTC
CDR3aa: CASLNVPTYEQYF

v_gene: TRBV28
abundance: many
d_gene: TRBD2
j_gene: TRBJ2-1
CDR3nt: TGTGCCAGCAGTTTCTATAGCGGGAGTCGAAACAATGAGCAGTTCTTC
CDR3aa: CASSFYSGSRNNEQFF

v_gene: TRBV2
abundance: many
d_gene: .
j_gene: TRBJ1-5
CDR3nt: TGTGCCAGCAGTGGAGGGGGGCTGAGCAATCAGCCCCAGCATTTT
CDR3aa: CASSGGGLSNQPQHF

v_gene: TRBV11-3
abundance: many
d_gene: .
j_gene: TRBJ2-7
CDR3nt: TGTGCCAGCAGCTTATATTCCGGGTACGAGCAGTACTTC
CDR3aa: CASSLYSGYEQYF

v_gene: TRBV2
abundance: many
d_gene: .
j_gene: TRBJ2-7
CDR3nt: TGTGCCAGCAGACCTCGACTCCTTATCGAGCAGTACTTC
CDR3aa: CASRPRLLIEQYF

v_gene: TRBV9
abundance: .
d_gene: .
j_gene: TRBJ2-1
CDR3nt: TGTGCCAGCAGCGTAGATTGGCAGACCAATGAGCAGTTCTTC
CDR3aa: CASSVDWQTNEQFF

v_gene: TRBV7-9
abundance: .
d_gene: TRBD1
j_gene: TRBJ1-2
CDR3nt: TGTGCCAGCAGCTCCGGGACAGGGGTATACTATGGCTACACCTTC
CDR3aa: CASSSGTGVYYGYTF

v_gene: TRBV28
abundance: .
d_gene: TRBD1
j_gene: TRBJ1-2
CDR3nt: TGTGCCAGCAGTTTATTAGGGGGCGCTTGGGGCTACACCTTC
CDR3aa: CASSLLGGAWGYTF

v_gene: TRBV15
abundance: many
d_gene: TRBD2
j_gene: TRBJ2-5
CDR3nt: TGTGCCACCAGCAGAGAGGGACTAGCGGTACAAGAGACCCAGTACTTC
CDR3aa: CATSREGLAVQETQYF

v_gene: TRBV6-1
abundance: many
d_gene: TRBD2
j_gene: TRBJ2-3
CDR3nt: TGTGCCAGCAGTTTGGACGGGAGGTTCACAGATACGCAGTATTTT
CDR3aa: CASSLDGRFTDTQYF

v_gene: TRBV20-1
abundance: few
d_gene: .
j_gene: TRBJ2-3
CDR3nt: TGCAGTGCTAGAGGAGCAAGTGCTAGCACAGATACGCAGTATTTT
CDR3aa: CSARGASASTDTQYF

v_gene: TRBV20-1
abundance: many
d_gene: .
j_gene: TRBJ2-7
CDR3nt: TGCAGTGCTCCTGGGACCGCCCCCCGCGGCGAGCAGTACTTC
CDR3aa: CSAPGTAPRGEQYF

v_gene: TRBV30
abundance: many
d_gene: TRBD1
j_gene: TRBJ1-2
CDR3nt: TGTGCCTCCACGACAGGGGATGGTGTGGGTGGCTACACCTTC
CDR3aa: CASTTGDGVGGYTF

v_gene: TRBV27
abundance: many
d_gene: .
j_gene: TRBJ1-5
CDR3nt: TGTGCCAGCAGTTCCGAGGGGACGGGCAATCAGCCCCAGCATTTT
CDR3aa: CASSSEGTGNQPQHF

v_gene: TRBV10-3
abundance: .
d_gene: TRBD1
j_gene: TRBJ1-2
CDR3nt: TGTGCCGCTCAAGAGGGACAGGGCTCACCCTCCTATGGCTACACCTTC
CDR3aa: CAAQEGQGSPSYGYTF

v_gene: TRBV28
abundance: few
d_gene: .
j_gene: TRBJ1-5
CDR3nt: TGTGCAAGCAGCGCCCGAAGGTACCAGCCCCAGCATTTT
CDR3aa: CASSARRYQPQHF

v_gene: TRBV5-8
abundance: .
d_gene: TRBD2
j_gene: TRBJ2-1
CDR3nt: TGTGCCAGCAGCCCGCTAGCGGGACATTATGAGCAGTTCTTC
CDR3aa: CASSPLAGHYEQFF

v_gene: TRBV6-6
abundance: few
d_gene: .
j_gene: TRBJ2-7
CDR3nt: TGTGCCAGCAGTTACACCCTCCTCTACGAGCAGTACTTC
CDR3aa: CASSYTLLYEQYF

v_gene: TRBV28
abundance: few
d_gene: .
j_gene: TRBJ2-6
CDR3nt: TGTGCCAGCAGTTTATCGGGAATGGGGGCCAACGTCCTGACTTTC
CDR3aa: CASSLSGMGANVLTF

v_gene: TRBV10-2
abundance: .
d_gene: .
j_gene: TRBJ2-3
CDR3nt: TGCGCCAGCAGTGAAGTTGCCGCTAGCACAGATACGCAGTATTTT
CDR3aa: CASSEVAASTDTQYF

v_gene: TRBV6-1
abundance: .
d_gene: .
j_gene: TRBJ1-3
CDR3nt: TGTGCCAGCAGTGAAGGTCTCACCCCCTCTGGAAACACCATATATTTT
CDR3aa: CASSEGLTPSGNTIYF

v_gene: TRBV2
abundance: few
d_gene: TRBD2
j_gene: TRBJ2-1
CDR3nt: TGTGCCAGCAGGGCGGGAGACCCTCACAATGAGCAGTTCTTC
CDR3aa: CASRAGDPHNEQFF

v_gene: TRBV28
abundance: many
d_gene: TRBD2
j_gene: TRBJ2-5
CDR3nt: TGTGCCAGCAGACCTCCTAGCGGACCGCAAGAGACCCAGTACTTC
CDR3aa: CASRPPSGPQETQYF

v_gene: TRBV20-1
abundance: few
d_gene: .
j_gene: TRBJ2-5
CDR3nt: TGCAGTGCTAGTAGTTTTGGGGAGACCCAGTACTTC
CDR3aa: CSASSFGETQYF

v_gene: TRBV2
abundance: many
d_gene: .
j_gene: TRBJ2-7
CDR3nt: TGTGCCAGCAAGGACGACGGGAGTGGCTACGAGCAGTACTTC
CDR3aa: CASKDDGSGYEQYF

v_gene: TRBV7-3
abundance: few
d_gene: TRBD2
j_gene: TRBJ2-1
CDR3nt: TGTGCCAGCAGCACCGGGACTAGCGGGACTGATGAGCAGTTCTTC
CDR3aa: CASSTGTSGTDEQFF

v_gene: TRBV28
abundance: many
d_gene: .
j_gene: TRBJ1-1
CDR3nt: TGTGCCAGCAGTTTAGAAGGGGGATCGAACACTGAAGCTTTCTTT
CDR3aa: CASSLEGGSNTEAFF

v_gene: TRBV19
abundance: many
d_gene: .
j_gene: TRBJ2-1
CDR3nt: TGTGCCAGTAGTATCGGGGACTTTTTCACCTACAATGAGCAGTTCTTC
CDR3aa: CASSIGDFFTYNEQFF

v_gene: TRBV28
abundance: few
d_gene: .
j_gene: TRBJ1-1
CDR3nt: TGTGCCAGCAGTCCGTCGCGTGGGGTCAAATACACTGAAGCTTTCTTT
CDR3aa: CASSPSRGVKYTEAFF

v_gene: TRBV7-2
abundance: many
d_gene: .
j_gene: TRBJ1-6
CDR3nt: TGTGCCAGCAGCTTAGCACAGGACACCTCCGATAATTCACCCCTCCACTTT
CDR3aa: CASSLAQDTSDNSPLHF

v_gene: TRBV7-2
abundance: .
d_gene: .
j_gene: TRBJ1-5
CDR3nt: TGTGCCAGCAGCTTAATTTGGGGAGGAGGGCAGCCCCAGCATTTT
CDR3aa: CASSLIWGGGQPQHF

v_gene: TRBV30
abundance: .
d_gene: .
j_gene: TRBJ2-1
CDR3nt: TGTGCCTGGAGTGATAGCCCCGGGAGCTCCTACAATGAGCAGTTCTTC
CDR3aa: CAWSDSPGSSYNEQFF

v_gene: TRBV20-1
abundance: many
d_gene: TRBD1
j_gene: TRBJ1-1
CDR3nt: TGCAGTGCCCGACAGGGTGGGATGAACACTGAAGCTTTCTTT
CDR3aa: CSARQGGMNTEAFF